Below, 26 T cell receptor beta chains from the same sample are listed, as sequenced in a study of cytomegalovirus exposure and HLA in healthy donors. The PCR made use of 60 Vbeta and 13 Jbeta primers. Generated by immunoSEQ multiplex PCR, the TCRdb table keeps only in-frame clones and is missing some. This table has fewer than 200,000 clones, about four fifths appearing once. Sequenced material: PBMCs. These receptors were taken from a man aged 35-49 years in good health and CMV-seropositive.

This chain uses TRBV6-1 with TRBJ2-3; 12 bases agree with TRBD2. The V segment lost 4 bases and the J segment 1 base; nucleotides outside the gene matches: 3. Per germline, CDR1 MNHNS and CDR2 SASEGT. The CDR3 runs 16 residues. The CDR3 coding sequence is TGTGCCAGCAGTGTTAGACTAGCGGGAGGCACAGATACGCAGTATTTT. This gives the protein CASSVRLAGGTDTQYF.

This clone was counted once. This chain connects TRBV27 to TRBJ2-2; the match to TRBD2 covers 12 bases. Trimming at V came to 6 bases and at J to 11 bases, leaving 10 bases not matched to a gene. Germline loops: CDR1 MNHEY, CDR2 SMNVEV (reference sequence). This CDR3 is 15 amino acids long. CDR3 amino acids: CASRLLAGGEGELFF. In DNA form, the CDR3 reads TGTGCCAGCAGACTACTAGCGGGAGGTGAGGGCGAGCTGTTTTTT.

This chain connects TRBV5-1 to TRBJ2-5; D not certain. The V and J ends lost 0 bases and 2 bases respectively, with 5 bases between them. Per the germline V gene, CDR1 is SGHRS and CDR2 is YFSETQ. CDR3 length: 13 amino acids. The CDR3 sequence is CASSLGLQETQYF. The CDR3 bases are TGCGCCAGCAGCTTGGGGCTTCAAGAGACCCAGTACTTC.

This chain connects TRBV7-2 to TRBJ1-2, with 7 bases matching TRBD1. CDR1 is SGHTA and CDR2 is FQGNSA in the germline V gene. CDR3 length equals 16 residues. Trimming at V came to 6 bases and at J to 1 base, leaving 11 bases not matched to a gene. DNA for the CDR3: TGTGCCAGCAGATCCAGGACAGGCACTTTTAACTATGGCTACACCTTC. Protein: CASRSRTGTFNYGYTF. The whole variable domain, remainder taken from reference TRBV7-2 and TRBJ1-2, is GAGVSQSPSNKVTEKGKDVELRCDPISGHTALYWYRQSLGQGLEFLIYFQGNSAPDKSGLPSDRFSAERTGGSVSTLTIQRTQQEDSAVYLCASRSRTGTFNYGYTFGSGTRLTVV.

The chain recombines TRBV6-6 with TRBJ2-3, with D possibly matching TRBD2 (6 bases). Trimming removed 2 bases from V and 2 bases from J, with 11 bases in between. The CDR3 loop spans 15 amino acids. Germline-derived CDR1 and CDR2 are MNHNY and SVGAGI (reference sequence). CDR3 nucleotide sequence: TGTGCCAGCAGTTACGAGGGGACTCCCACAGATACGCAGTATTTT. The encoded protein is CASSYEGTPTDTQYF.

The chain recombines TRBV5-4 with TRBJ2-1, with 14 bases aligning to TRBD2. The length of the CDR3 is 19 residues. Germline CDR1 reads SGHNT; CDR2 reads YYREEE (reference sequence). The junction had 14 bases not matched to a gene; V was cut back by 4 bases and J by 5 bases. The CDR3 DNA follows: TGTGCCAGCAGCGATAGACTCCAGGGACTAGCGGGGGATCACAATGAGCAGTTCTTC. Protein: CASSDRLQGLAGDHNEQFF.

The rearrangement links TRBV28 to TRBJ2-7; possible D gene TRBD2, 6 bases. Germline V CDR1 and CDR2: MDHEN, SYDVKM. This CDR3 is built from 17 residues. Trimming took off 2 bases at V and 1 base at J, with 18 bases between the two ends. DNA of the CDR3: TGTGCCAGCAGTTTAATCCGTGGGCGGGGTGATTCCTACGAGCAGTACTTC. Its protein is CASSLIRGRGDSYEQYF.

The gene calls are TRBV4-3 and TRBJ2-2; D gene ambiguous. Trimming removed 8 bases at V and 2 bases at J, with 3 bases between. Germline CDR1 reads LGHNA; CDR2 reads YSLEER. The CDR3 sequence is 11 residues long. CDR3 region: CASGNTGELFF. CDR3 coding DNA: TGCGCCAGCGGCAACACCGGGGAGCTGTTTTTT.

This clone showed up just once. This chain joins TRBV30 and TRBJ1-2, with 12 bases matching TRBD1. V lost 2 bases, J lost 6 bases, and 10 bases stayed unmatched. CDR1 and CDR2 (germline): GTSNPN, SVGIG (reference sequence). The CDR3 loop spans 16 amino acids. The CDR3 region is CAWSRVGTGGGDGYTF. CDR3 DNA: TGTGCCTGGAGTAGGGTAGGGACAGGGGGCGGCGATGGCTACACCTTC.

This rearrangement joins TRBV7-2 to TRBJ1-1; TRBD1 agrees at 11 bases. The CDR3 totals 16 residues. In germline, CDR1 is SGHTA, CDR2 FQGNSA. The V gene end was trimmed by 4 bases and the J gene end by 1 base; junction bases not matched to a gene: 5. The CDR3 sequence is CASSSSGTGGNTEAFF. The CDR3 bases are TGTGCCAGCAGCTCGTCCGGGACAGGGGGGAACACTGAAGCTTTCTTT.

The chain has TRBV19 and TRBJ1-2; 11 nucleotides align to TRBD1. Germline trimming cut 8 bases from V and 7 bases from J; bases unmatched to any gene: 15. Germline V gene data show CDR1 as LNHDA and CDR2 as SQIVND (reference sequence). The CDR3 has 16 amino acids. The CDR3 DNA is TGTGCCAGTCATTCCAATCCGGGACAGGGGGACGCTGGCTACACCTTC. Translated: CASHSNPGQGDAGYTF.

The CDR3 region has the DNA TGTGCCAGCAGGCCAGACAGCTACGAGCAGTACTTC. This codes for CASRPDSYEQYF. The chain joins TRBV2 to TRBJ2-7; tentative D call: TRBD1 (5 bases). Looked up from germline, CDR1 is SNHLY and CDR2 is FYNNEI. This CDR3 region has 12 residues. V was shortened by 6 bases and J by 3 bases, with 9 bases between the two germline ends.

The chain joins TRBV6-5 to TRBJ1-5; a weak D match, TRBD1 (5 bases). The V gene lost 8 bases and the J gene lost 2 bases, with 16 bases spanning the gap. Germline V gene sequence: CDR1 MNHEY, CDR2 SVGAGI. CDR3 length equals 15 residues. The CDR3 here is CASLIAGTGNQPQHF. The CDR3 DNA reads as TGTGCCAGCTTAATTGCGGGGACGGGCAATCAGCCCCAGCATTTT.

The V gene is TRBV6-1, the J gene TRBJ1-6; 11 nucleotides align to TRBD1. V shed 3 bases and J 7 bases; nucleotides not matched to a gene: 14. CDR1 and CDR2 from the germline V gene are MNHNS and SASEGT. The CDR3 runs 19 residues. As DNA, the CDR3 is TGTGCCAGCAGTGAGGGGACAGGGGGACGGTGGTTTGGGAATTCACCCCTCCACTTT. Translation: CASSEGTGGRWFGNSPLHF.

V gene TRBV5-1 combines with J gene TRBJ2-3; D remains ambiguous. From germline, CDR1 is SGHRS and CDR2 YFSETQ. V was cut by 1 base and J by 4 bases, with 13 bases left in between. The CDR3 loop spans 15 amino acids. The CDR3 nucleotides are TGCGCCAGCAGCTTGTTCGGGTCTTCCTCAGATACGCAGTATTTT. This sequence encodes CASSLFGSSSDTQYF.

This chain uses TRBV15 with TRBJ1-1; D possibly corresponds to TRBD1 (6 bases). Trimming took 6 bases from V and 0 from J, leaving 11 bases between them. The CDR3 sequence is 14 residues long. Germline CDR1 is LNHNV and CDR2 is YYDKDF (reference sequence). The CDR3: CATRRPGVNTEAFF. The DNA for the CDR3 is TGTGCCACCAGGAGGCCAGGGGTGAACACTGAAGCTTTCTTT.

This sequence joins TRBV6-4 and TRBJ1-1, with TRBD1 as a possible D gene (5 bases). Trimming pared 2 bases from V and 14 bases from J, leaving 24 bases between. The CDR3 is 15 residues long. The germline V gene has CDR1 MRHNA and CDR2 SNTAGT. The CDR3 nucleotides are TGTGCCAGCAGTGACACATTCCGGATTGGGGCTGGAATGTTCTTT. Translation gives CASSDTFRIGAGMFF.

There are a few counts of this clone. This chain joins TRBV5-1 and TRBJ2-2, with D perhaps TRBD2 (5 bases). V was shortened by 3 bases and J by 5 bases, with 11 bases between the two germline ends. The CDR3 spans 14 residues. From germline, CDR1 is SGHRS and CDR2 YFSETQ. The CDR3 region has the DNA TGCGCCAGCAGCTCGACTACTATAACCGGGGAGCTGTTTTTT. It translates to CASSSTTITGELFF.

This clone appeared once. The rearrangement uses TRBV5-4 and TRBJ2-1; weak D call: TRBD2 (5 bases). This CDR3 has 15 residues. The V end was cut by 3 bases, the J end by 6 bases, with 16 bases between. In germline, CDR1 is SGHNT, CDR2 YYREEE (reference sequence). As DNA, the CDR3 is TGTGCCAGCAGCTCAGGCGTAGCGAGCAGCAATGAGCAGTTCTTC. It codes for CASSSGVASSNEQFF.

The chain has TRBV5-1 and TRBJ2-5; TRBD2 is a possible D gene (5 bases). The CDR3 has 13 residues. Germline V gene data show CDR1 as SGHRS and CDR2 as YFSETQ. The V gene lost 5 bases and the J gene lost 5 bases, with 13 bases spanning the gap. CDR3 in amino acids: CASSFSTGETQYF. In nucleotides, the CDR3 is TGCGCCAGCAGTTTCAGCACGGGGGAGACCCAGTACTTC.

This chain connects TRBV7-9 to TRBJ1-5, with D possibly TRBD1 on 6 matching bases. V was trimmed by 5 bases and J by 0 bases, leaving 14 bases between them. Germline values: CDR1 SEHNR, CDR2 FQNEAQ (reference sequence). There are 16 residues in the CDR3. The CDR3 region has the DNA TGTGCCAGCAGCACCACAGGGATTCATAGCAATCAGCCCCAGCATTTT. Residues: CASSTTGIHSNQPQHF.

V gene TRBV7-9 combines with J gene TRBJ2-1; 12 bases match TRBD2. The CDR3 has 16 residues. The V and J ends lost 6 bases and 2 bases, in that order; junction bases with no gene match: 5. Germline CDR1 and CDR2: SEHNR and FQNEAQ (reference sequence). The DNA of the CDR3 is TGTGCCAGCAGTTATCGGACTAGCGGGACCTACAATGAGCAGTTCTTC. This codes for CASSYRTSGTYNEQFF.

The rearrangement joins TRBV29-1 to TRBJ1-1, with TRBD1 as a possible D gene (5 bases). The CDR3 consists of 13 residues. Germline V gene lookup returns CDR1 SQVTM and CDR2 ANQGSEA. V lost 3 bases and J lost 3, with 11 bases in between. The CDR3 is CSVEERGDTEAFF. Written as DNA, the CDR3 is TGCAGCGTTGAGGAGCGGGGGGACACTGAAGCTTTCTTT.

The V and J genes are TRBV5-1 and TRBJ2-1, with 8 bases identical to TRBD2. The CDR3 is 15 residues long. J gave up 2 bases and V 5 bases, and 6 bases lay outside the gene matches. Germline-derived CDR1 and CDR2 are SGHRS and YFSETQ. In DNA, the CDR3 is TGCGCCAGCAGATCGGGACTAGACCCCTACAATGAGCAGTTCTTC. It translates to CASRSGLDPYNEQFF.

CDR3 DNA: TGTGCCAGCAGCCCGAGGGTCGTTTTCAATGAGCAGTTCTTC. Translation: CASSPRVVFNEQFF. This chain joins TRBV7-8 and TRBJ2-1, with D possibly TRBD2 on 5 matching bases. Germline V lookup: CDR1 SGHVS, CDR2 FQNEAQ. The CDR3 is 14 amino acids. Trimming pared 5 bases from V and 6 bases from J, leaving 14 bases between.

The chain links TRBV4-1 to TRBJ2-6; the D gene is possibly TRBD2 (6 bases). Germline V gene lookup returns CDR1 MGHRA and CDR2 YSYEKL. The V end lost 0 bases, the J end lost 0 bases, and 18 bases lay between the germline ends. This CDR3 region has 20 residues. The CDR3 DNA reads TGCGCCAGCAGCCAAGACTCCTCTAGCGCCGTCTCCTCTGGGGCCAACGTCCTGACTTTC. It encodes CASSQDSSSAVSSGANVLTF.